This TCR beta chain was obtained from a study of beta chain features in type 1 diabetes. As for the study in general: Across every sample, roughly 100 million sorted cells were examined in total. Regarding the study as a whole: cDNA-based reads could over-represent cells with high TCR expression. All four CD4+ subsets of Type 1 diabetes patients contained TCRB CDR3s that were moderately but significantly shorter.

This CDR3 region has 14 residues. The germline V gene has CDR1 PRHDT and CDR2 FYEKMQ (reference sequence). V dropped 11 bases and J dropped 2 bases, with 17 bases sitting between them. The authors reverse transcribed all of the isolated RNA, so sequencing captured expressed TCRB transcripts. Some 3.6 million reads per sample were averaged for naive, central memory and regulatory samples. Sequenced by immunoSEQ multiplex PCR; TCRdb stores in-frame clones only, minus some. The sample shows 360,000 or so clones, roughly 21% of them seen only once. A few counts support this clone. Its antigen is currently unknown.

This chain uses TRBV13 with TRBJ2-3; D is uncertain. This receptor was obtained from a woman between 18 and 29 years old in good health. The material sequenced was naive CD4+ T cells from blood. CDR3: CAFSLGSATDTQYF. Here the CDR3 DNA reads TGTGCCTTTTCCCTTGGAAGCGCCACAGATACGCAGTATTTT.